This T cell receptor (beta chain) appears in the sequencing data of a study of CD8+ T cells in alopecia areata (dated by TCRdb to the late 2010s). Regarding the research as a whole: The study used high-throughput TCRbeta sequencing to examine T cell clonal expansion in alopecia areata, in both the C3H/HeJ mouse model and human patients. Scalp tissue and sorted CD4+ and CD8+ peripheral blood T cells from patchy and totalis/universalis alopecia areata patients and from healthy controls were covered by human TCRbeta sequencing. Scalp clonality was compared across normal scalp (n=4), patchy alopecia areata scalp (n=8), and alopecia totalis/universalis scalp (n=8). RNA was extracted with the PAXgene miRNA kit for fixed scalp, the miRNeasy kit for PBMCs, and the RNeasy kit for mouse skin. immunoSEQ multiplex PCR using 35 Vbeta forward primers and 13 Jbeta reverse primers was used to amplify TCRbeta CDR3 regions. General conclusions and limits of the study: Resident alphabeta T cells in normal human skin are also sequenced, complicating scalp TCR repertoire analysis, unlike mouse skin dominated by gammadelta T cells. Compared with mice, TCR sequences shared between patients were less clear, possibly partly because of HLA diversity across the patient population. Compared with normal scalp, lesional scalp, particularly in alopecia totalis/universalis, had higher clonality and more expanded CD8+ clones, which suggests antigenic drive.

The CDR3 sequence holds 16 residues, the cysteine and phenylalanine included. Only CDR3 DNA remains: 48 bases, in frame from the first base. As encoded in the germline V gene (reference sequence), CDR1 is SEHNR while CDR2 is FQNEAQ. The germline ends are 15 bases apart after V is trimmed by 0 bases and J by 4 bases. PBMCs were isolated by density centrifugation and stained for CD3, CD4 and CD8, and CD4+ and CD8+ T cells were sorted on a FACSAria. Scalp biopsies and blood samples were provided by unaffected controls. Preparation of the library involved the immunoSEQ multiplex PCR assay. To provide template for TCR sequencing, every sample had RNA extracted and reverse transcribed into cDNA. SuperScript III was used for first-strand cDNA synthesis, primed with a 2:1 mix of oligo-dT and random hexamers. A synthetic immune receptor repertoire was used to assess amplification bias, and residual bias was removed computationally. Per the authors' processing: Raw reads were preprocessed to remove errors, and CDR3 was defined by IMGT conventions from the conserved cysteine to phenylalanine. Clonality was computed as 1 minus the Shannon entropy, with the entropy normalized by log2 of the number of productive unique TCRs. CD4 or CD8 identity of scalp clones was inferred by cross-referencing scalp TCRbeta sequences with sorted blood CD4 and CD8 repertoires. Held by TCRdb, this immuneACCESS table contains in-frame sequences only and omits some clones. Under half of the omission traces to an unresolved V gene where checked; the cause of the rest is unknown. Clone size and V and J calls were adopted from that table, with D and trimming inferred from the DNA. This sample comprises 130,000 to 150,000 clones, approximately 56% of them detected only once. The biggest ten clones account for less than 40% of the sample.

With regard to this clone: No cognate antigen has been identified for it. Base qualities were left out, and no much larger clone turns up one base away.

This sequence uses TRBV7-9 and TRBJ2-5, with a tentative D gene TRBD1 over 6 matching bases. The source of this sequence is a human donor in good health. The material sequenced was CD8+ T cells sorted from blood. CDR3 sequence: CASSLALGGAGETQYF. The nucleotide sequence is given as TGTGCCAGCAGCTTAGCGCTTGGGGGCGCGGGAGAGACCCAGTACTTC.